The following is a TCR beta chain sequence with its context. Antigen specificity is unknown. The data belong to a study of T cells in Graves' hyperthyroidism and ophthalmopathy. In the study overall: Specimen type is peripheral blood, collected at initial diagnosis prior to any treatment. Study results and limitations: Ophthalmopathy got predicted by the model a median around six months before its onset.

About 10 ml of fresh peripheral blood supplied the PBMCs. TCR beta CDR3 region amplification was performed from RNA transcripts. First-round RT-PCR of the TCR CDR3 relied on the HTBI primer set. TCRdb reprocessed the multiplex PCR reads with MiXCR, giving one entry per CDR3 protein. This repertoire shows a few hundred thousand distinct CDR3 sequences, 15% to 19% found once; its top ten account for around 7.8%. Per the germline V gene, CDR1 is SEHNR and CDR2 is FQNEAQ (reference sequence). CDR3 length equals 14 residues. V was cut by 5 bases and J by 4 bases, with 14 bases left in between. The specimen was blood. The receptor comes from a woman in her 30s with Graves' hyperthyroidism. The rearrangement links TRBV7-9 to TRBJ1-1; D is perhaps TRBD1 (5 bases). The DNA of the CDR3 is TGTGCCAGCAGCCAACCGGGCAGGGTCACTGAAGCTTTCTTT. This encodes CASSQPGRVTEAFF.